The 25 T cell receptor beta chains in this list originate from one sample, sequenced in a study of cytomegalovirus exposure and HLA in healthy donors. The PCR used 60 Vbeta and 13 Jbeta primers. Measured with immunoSEQ multiplex PCR; TCRdb has only the in-frame clones, and not every one. The profile shows about 110,000 clones, over 60% of them singletons. The sample consisted of PBMCs. These receptors were obtained from a woman aged 60-75 years in good health and CMV-seropositive.

This sequence joins TRBV30 and TRBJ1-1, with D hard to call. Germline CDR1 and CDR2: GTSNPN and SVGIG (reference sequence). The CDR3 totals 11 residues. CDR3 residues: CAFNLNTEAFF. The CDR3 DNA is TGTGCTTTCAACTTGAACACTGAAGCTTTCTTT.

The genes are TRBV28 and TRBJ1-1; D uncertain. Germline CDR1 MDHEN, CDR2 SYDVKM. V lost 2 bases and J 7 bases, leaving 8 bases between the germline ends. The CDR3 runs to 12 residues. In DNA form, the CDR3 reads TGTGCCAGCAGTTTAAGGAGCAGTGAAGCTTTCTTT. Translating it yields CASSLRSSEAFF.

The rearrangement joins TRBV27 to TRBJ2-1; D remains unclear. The CDR3 contains 15 residues. Trimming removed 3 bases from V and 2 bases from J, with 11 bases in between. Germline V gene sequence: CDR1 MNHEY, CDR2 SMNVEV (reference sequence). CDR3: CASSFRLDTYNEQFF. The CDR3 coding sequence is TGTGCCAGCAGTTTCCGGTTAGATACCTACAATGAGCAGTTCTTC.

V is TRBV19 and J is TRBJ1-4, with TRBD1 matching over 7 bases. The germline V gene has CDR1 LNHDA and CDR2 SQIVND (reference sequence). Trimming at V came to 6 bases and at J to 5 bases, leaving 6 bases not matched to a gene. The CDR3 covers 14 residues. CDR3 nucleotide sequence: TGTGCCAGTAGGACCGGGACAGAGAATGAAAAACTGTTTTTT. Its translation is CASRTGTENEKLFF. Looking up the rest from reference TRBV19 and TRBJ1-4 gives the full variable domain: DGGITQSPKYLFRKEGQNVTLSCEQNLNHDAMYWYRQDPGQGLRLIYYSQIVNDFQKGDIAEGYSVSREKKESFPLTVTSAQKNPTAFYLCASRTGTENEKLFFGSGTQLSVL.

The rearrangement uses TRBV7-3 and TRBJ2-5; 9 bases map to TRBD2. Judging by the DNA end, TRBJ2-7 fits better; the J call may be wrong. The length of the CDR3 is 15 residues. Germline-derived CDR1 and CDR2 are SGHTA and FQGTGA. The CDR3, as DNA: TGTGCCAGCAGCTTAGTAGCGGGAGCCCCCTACGAGCAGTACTTC. Encoded protein: CASSLVAGAPYEQYF.

The chain couples TRBV18 to TRBJ1-2; TRBD1 agrees at 7 bases. CDR1 and CDR2 from the germline V gene are KGHSH and LQKENI. The CDR3 runs 15 residues. Trimming took 6 bases from V and 4 from J; bases not matched to a gene: 11. CDR3 nucleotides: TGTGCCAGCTCCCTACGACAGGGTGGGGGCTATGGCTACACCTTC. It specifies CASSLRQGGGYGYTF. The complete variable domain, with remaining parts taken from reference TRBV18 and TRBJ1-2, reads NAGVMQNPRHLVRRRGQEARLRCSPMKGHSHVYWYRQLPEEGLKFMVYLQKENIIDESGMPKERFSAEFPKEGPSILRIQQVVRGDSAAYFCASSLRQGGGYGYTFGSGTRLTVV.

A few counts support this clone. The gene calls are TRBV6-1 and TRBJ2-7, with 10 nucleotides matching TRBD2. The CDR3 is 18 amino acids. CDR1 is MNHNS and CDR2 is SASEGT in the germline V gene. Germline trimming cut 0 bases from V and 3 bases from J; bases unmatched to any gene: 11. The CDR3 region is CASSEAPGLAVSYYEQYF. CDR3 DNA sequence: TGTGCCAGCAGTGAAGCTCCCGGACTAGCGGTTTCTTACTACGAGCAGTACTTC.

The genes are TRBV19 and TRBJ2-7, with 7 positions matching TRBD1. Looked up from germline, CDR1 is LNHDA and CDR2 is SQIVND (reference sequence). Germline trimming cut 7 bases from V and 5 bases from J; bases unmatched to any gene: 8. This CDR3 comprises 13 residues. The CDR3 reads CASKQGLDHEQYF. The CDR3 coding sequence is TGTGCCAGTAAACAGGGGTTGGACCACGAGCAGTACTTC.

The J gene is TRBJ1-1, the V gene TRBV19, with 7 bases identical to TRBD1. J was trimmed by 1 base and V by 9 bases; bases with no gene match: 2. CDR1 LNHDA and CDR2 SQIVND come from the germline V gene (reference sequence). The CDR3 spans 12 residues. CDR3 DNA sequence: TGTGCCAGGAGGACAGGGAACACTGAAGCTTTCTTT. As protein: CARRTGNTEAFF.

The rearrangement uses TRBV7-2 and TRBJ2-3, with D tentatively TRBD2 (5 bases). Germline V lookup: CDR1 SGHTA, CDR2 FQGNSA. V shed 7 bases and J shed 5 bases, with 13 bases lying between them. This CDR3 spans 13 amino acids. The CDR3 region has the DNA TGTGCCAGCACGACTACTTTACTAGATACGCAGTATTTT. It encodes CASTTTLLDTQYF.

The genes are TRBV7-9 and TRBJ2-1; D perhaps matches TRBD1 (6 bases). The CDR3 sequence is 16 residues long. CDR1 is SEHNR, CDR2 FQNEAQ, per germline (reference sequence). V dropped 1 base and J dropped 8 bases, with 18 bases sitting between them. The CDR3 here is CASSLGTAQIWDEQFF. The CDR3 coding sequence is TGTGCCAGCAGCTTAGGGACAGCCCAGATTTGGGATGAGCAGTTCTTC.

The V call is TRBV7-9, the J call TRBJ2-3, with a weak D call TRBD2 (6 bases). With 2 bases removed from V and 8 bases from J, the gap between germline ends came to 17 bases. The CDR3 is made up of 15 amino acids. The germline V gene has CDR1 SEHNR and CDR2 FQNEAQ (reference sequence). The CDR3 DNA sequence: TGTGCCAGCAGCTTAAGGTCCGGGGGAGTAGTTACGCAGTATTTT. Translation gives CASSLRSGGVVTQYF.

The J gene is TRBJ1-1, the V gene TRBV19; D unclear. The CDR3 has 17 amino acids. Deletions cut 3 bases from V and 10 bases from J, with 27 bases between. Germline V gene lookup returns CDR1 LNHDA and CDR2 SQIVND (reference sequence). CDR3 amino acids: CASSIFGDLPGGLGAFF. In DNA form, the CDR3 reads TGTGCCAGTAGTATTTTCGGGGATCTCCCGGGAGGGCTCGGAGCTTTCTTT.

V gene TRBV27 combines with J gene TRBJ2-3, with 8 bases aligning to TRBD2. The germline V gene encodes CDR1 MNHEY and CDR2 SMNVEV (reference sequence). This CDR3 is 15 amino acids long. Unmatched junction bases numbered 2, after V lost 3 bases and J lost 0 bases. The CDR3 region has the DNA TGTGCCAGCAGTTTCGAGCGGGGGAGCACAGATACGCAGTATTTT. It specifies CASSFERGSTDTQYF.

The chain employs TRBV19 and TRBJ2-7; 13 nucleotides align to TRBD2. V lost 6 bases and J lost 5; bases outside the gene matches: 7. Germline-derived CDR1 and CDR2 are LNHDA and SQIVND (reference sequence). The length of the CDR3 is 15 residues. The CDR3 sequence is CASRPLAGGPNEQYF. CDR3 nucleotide sequence: TGTGCCAGTAGGCCACTAGCGGGAGGGCCCAACGAGCAGTACTTC. Combining the CDR3 with reference TRBV19 and TRBJ2-7 gives the whole variable domain DGGITQSPKYLFRKEGQNVTLSCEQNLNHDAMYWYRQDPGQGLRLIYYSQIVNDFQKGDIAEGYSVSREKKESFPLTVTSAQKNPTAFYLCASRPLAGGPNEQYFGPGTRLTVT.

The CDR3 here is CASGFGRRGTGELFF. The CDR3 DNA is TGTGCTAGTGGTTTCGGTCGACGGGGAACCGGGGAGCTGTTTTTT. The gene calls are TRBV12-5 and TRBJ2-2; TRBD2 might be the D (5 bases). V was pared by 3 bases and J by 5 bases, with 13 bases between. The CDR3 runs to 15 residues. Germline lookup yields CDR1 LGHNT and CDR2 FRNRAP.

The chain combines TRBV5-1 with TRBJ1-5; 11 bases agree with TRBD1. The germline V gene has CDR1 SGHRS and CDR2 YFSETQ. CDR3 length: 15 amino acids. V was pared by 4 bases and J by 2 bases, with 2 bases of the junction left unmatched. The CDR3 region has the DNA TGCGCCAGCAGCCCGGGACAGGGGGGCAATCAGCCCCAGCATTTT. Its translation is CASSPGQGGNQPQHF.

This chain connects TRBV6-5 to TRBJ1-3, with 8 positions matching TRBD1. This CDR3 spans 14 amino acids. The trim removed 5 bases at V and 6 bases at J, leaving 6 bases unmatched. The germline CDR1 and CDR2 sequences are MNHEY and SVGAGI. The CDR3 loop reads CASSTRRGPNTIYF. The CDR3 nucleotides read TGTGCCAGCAGTACCCGCAGGGGGCCAAACACCATATATTTT.

The rearrangement uses TRBV19 and TRBJ2-7; D ambiguous. With 5 bases removed from V and 7 bases from J, the gap between germline ends came to 12 bases. The CDR3 contains 12 residues. In germline, CDR1 is LNHDA, CDR2 SQIVND (reference sequence). The chain's CDR3 is CASSWRSGEQYF. CDR3 in DNA: TGTGCCAGTAGTTGGCGGTCCGGTGAGCAGTACTTC.

This clone was seen only once. The chain carries TRBV2 and TRBJ1-5, with 8 bases that match TRBD1. This CDR3 has 14 amino acids. V shed 2 bases and J 6 bases; nucleotides not matched to a gene: 3. CDR1 is SNHLY and CDR2 is FYNNEI in the germline V gene. For the CDR3, the DNA is TGTGCCAGCAGTGAATACAGGGGGTTTCAGCCCCAGCATTTT. This encodes CASSEYRGFQPQHF.

This clone was observed a handful of times. This chain uses TRBV19 with TRBJ2-2; D not certain. Germline CDR1 reads LNHDA; CDR2 reads SQIVND (reference sequence). Trimming cost V 2 bases and J 5 bases, with 15 bases left between them. The CDR3 contains 16 residues. The DNA of the CDR3 is TGTGCCAGTAGTATAACATTTCGCCAGACTACCGGGGAGCTGTTTTTT. This translates into CASSITFRQTTGELFF.

The chain carries TRBV6-1 and TRBJ2-7; tentative D call: TRBD2 (6 bases). Germline V gives CDR1 MNHNS, CDR2 SASEGT. This CDR3 has 17 amino acids. V was clipped by 4 bases and J by 6 bases, with 25 bases between them. In DNA, the CDR3 is TGTGCCAGCAGTGCCCACCCGTGGAATAGCGGCTTCGGCGAGCAGTACTTC. Translating it yields CASSAHPWNSGFGEQYF.

As to this clone: In the same sample, other DNA sequences code for this CDR3. The chain joins TRBV30 to TRBJ1-1; TRBD1 agrees at 11 bases. Germline values: CDR1 GTSNPN, CDR2 SVGIG (reference sequence). This CDR3 is 14 amino acids long. J gave up 5 bases and V 3 bases, and 5 bases lay outside the gene matches. In DNA, the CDR3 is TGTGCCTGGAGCCGGACAGGGGGCTGGACTGAAGCTTTCTTT. It specifies CAWSRTGGWTEAFF.

In nucleotides, the CDR3 is TGCGCCAGCGGGACAGGTTCCACAGATACGCAGTATTTT. It specifies CASGTGSTDTQYF. The chain couples TRBV5-1 to TRBJ2-3; 8 bases align to TRBD1. CDR3 size: 13 residues. The V segment lost 7 bases and the J segment 2 bases; nucleotides outside the gene matches: 3. Germline CDR1 is SGHRS and CDR2 is YFSETQ.

The gene calls are TRBV4-2 and TRBJ2-7; D not resolved. This CDR3 contains 13 residues. Germline loops: CDR1 LGHNA, CDR2 YNFKEQ. Trimming stripped 0 bases from V and 2 bases from J, with 5 bases between. CDR3 residues: CASSQDYAYEQYF. DNA for the CDR3: TGTGCCAGCAGCCAAGATTATGCCTACGAGCAGTACTTC.